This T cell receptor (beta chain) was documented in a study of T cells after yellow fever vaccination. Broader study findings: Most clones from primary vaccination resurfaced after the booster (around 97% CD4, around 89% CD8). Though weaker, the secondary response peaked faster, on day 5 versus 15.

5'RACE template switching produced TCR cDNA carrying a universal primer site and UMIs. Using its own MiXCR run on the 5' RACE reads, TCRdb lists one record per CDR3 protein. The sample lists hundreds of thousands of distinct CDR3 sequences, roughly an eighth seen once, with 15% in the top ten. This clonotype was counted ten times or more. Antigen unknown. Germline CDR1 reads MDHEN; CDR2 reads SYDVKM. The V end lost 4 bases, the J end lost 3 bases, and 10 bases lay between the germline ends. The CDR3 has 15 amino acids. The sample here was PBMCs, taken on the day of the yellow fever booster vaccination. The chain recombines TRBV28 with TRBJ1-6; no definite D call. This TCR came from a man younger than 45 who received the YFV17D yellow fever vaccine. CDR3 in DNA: TGTGCCAGCAGTTCGGCCAGCTTCTATAATTCACCCCTCCACTTT. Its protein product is CASSSASFYNSPLHF.